The TCR beta chain described here comes from a study of cytomegalovirus exposure and HLA in healthy donors. Primers included in the PCR were 60 Vbeta and 13 Jbeta primers. Clones were read by immunoSEQ multiplex PCR, and TCRdb kept only the in-frame ones, dropping some. The record lists 70,000 or so clones, of which the ten most abundant hold 2% to 3%. Germline lookup yields CDR1 GTSNPN and CDR2 SVGIG (reference sequence). Trimming took 0 bases from V and 11 from J, leaving 16 bases between them. This CDR3 is built from 13 residues. This sequence originates from a female donor in good health and CMV-seropositive. Sample: PBMCs. This sequence joins TRBV30 and TRBJ1-1; tentatively, D is TRBD1 (5 bases). CDR3 protein: CAWSVGGARAAFF. In DNA, the CDR3 is TGTGCCTGGAGTGTAGGCGGGGCGAGAGCGGCTTTCTTT.